The sequence of this T cell receptor beta chain was determined in a study of T cells expressing NK-cell markers (dated by TCRdb to about 2020). At the level of the whole study: Seven or eight donors provided sorted CD3+CD56+NKG2C+, CD3+CD56+NKG2C- and CD3+CD56-NKG2C+ T-cell subsets, whose TCR beta-chain repertoires were profiled. Randomly selected healthy volunteers, three men and five women, were used as the eight sequenced donors. Seven of the eight sequenced donors were HCMV-seropositive and one was HCMV-seronegative. Libraries were sequenced as 2 x 150 bp reads on Illumina HiSeq 2000/2500, MiSeq or NextSeq. What the research found in general, with its limitations: It remained unclear whether the expanded NKG2C-expressing T cell clones were specific for HCMV antigens. In five to seven donors, the dominant CD3+CD56+NKG2C+ clonotypes were found to rank among the top 10 CD8+ clonotypes and to make up 1.0-7.0% of CD8+ T cells. Those dominant clonotypes were again the most abundant among CD3+CD56-NKG2C+ cells in several donors, at about 28.3-60.1%.

In regard to this clonotype: Its binding antigen is unknown.

A commercial ELISA kit detecting HCMV-specific IgG in serum was used to determine HCMV serostatus. Ficoll density gradient centrifugation was used to isolate peripheral blood mononuclear cells from blood. For sequencing, an Illumina HiSeq 2000 was employed. 5'RACE template switching, by which a universal primer site and unique molecular identifiers were added, was used to make TCR beta cDNA libraries. Synthesis of cDNA was primed from the TCR beta constant segment and was followed by two consecutive PCR amplification steps. The study's own analysis went as follows. MIGEC was used to demultiplex reads and group the reads by UMI, and MiTCR was used to assemble and quantify clonotypes. Only TCR cDNA sequences supported by at least two reads were kept to exclude erroneous sequences. Downstream repertoire analysis used the tcR package, and clonotypes were matched across fractions by CDR3 nucleotide sequence plus V segment. VDJmatch was used to annotate antigen specificity against VDJdb, with one amino acid substitution in CDR3 permitted. Following TCRdb reprocessing, every CDR3 protein sequence forms one entry, and DNA is not provided. The V and J calls follow TCRdb's processing rather than the paper's. The sample's own table lists some 190,000 distinct CDR3 sequences. Of the sample, over 20% is held by the ten largest clones.

The CDR3 numbers 14 residues from cysteine through phenylalanine. The DNA sequence is not available. Sequences MNHEY (CDR1) and SMNVEV (CDR2) are obtained from the germline V gene (reference sequence). This clonotype was sampled from a man aged 18-70 years in good health. Here the chain combines TRBV27 and TRBJ1-2. The sample was blood T cells: a sorted CD56 or NKG2C T cell subset, CD4+ or CD8+ T cells, or bulk PBMC T cells (not recorded which). CDR3 protein: CASIIRGGERGYTF.